This T cell receptor (beta chain) emerged from a study of response to subunit inactivated influenza vaccine. Using its own MiXCR run on the RT-PCR reads, TCRdb lists one record per CDR3 protein. The data contain around 530,000 distinct CDR3 sequences, around 11% of them singletons. The study's findings and limits: The authors offered the suggestion that each seasonal influenza vaccination recruits few new T cells.

This CDR3 has 18 residues. Trimming removed 1 base from V and 5 bases from J, with 25 bases in between. Germline CDR1 is SQVTM and CDR2 is ANQGSEA. This clonotype was detected only a few times. Its target is unknown. This sample comprised PBMCs from blood, obtained on the day of vaccination. The genes are TRBV29-1 and TRBJ2-3; D is possibly TRBD1 (5 bases). The sequence derives from a man aged 50 to 60 who received an inactivated influenza vaccine. The CDR3 loop is CSVEVILVLRGSQDTQYF. CDR3 DNA: TGCAGCGTTGAAGTCATACTCGTCCTTAGGGGCAGCCAAGATACGCAGTATTTT.